This TCR beta chain appears in the sequencing data of a study of HIV-infected patients and healthy controls. Trimming pared 2 bases from V and 2 bases from J, leaving 10 bases between. The CDR3 is 14 residues long. Germline CDR1 and CDR2: LGHNA and YNFKEQ. No cell fractionation was done, so the repertoire covers all unsorted peripheral blood T cells. Around 450 ng RNA was reverse transcribed with alpha and beta constant-region primers. Alpha and beta chain libraries were made separately by chain-specific third strand synthesis with multiplexing indices. Each cDNA molecule was barcoded, and a single primer pair amplified each chain. In TCRdb, the 5' RACE reads were re-called with MiXCR into one record per CDR3 protein. The table has over 5,000 distinct CDR3 sequences, roughly 25% seen once. Study observations and caveats: When repertoires were size-matched, rare events in HIV-infected data became overweighted. Compared with healthy controls, HIV-infected patients showed less CDR3 sharing between individuals. The study did not determine the donors' HLA types.

A word on this clonotype: What it recognizes is unknown.

The starting material was blood, obtained before antiretroviral therapy. The clonotype was recovered from an adult with HIV infection. The rearrangement joins TRBV4-2 to TRBJ2-7; the D gene is possibly TRBD1 (6 bases). The chain's CDR3 is CASSQWAGAYEQYF. The CDR3 DNA sequence: TGTGCCAGCAGCCAATGGGCAGGGGCCTACGAGCAGTACTTC.